This is a list of T cell receptor beta chains from one sample in a study of cytomegalovirus exposure and HLA in healthy donors. Libraries were prepared by immunoSEQ multiplex PCR; TCRdb keeps only in-frame clonotypes and omits some of them. The data hold 150,000 to 200,000 clones, with 77% observed a single time. The sequenced sample consisted of PBMCs. These receptors were obtained from a man aged 50 or older in good health and CMV-seropositive. CDR3s include the opening cysteine and the closing phenylalanine or tryptophan. The order of the fields is J gene, V gene, clone size, CDR3 protein. Some rows mark clone size as missing; the rest say once, few, many or name a class of expanded clone.

J gene: TRBJ1-5
V gene: TRBV5-4
clone size: few
CDR3 protein: CASSLGGGTQPQHF

J gene: TRBJ2-7
V gene: TRBV7-2
clone size: few
CDR3 protein: CASSLREDRGLYEQYF

J gene: TRBJ2-5
V gene: TRBV5-4
clone size: -
CDR3 protein: CASSHRQGAGGETQYF

J gene: TRBJ2-3
V gene: TRBV6-8
clone size: -
CDR3 protein: CASSYPPTSGCTDTQYF

J gene: TRBJ2-3
V gene: TRBV6-6
clone size: once
CDR3 protein: CASRFTGTDTQYF

J gene: TRBJ2-7
V gene: TRBV4-3
clone size: -
CDR3 protein: CASSQVRDSYEQYF

J gene: TRBJ1-2
V gene: TRBV2
clone size: -
CDR3 protein: CASRGDTIYGYTF

J gene: TRBJ1-1
V gene: TRBV4-3
clone size: -
CDR3 protein: CASSQDTGGLATEAFF

J gene: -
V gene: TRBV7-9
clone size: -
CDR3 protein: CASSHLQGYSYEQYF

J gene: TRBJ2-1
V gene: TRBV10-3
clone size: -
CDR3 protein: CAIGGAPKRSGGPNNEQFF

J gene: TRBJ2-7
V gene: TRBV5-5
clone size: -
CDR3 protein: CASSRQGAYEQYF

J gene: TRBJ1-3
V gene: TRBV5-1
clone size: -
CDR3 protein: CASSLGGVRANTIYF

J gene: TRBJ1-4
V gene: TRBV5-6
clone size: -
CDR3 protein: CASSIQGAWEKLFF

J gene: TRBJ1-1
V gene: TRBV7-9
clone size: -
CDR3 protein: CASSSGWGRENTEAFF

J gene: TRBJ2-7
V gene: TRBV9
clone size: once
CDR3 protein: CASSQQGQGLSEQYF

J gene: TRBJ1-4
V gene: TRBV5-1
clone size: -
CDR3 protein: CASSLGQESTTNEKLVF

J gene: TRBJ1-2
V gene: TRBV7-2
clone size: -
CDR3 protein: CASSLFSGQGELYGYTF

J gene: TRBJ1-2
V gene: TRBV29-1
clone size: -
CDR3 protein: CSVATGIVNYGYTF

J gene: TRBJ2-7
V gene: TRBV18
clone size: -
CDR3 protein: CASSPPTSLGGWSYEQYF

J gene: TRBJ1-1
V gene: TRBV27
clone size: few
CDR3 protein: CASIFLNRGITEAFF

J gene: TRBJ2-5
V gene: TRBV20-1
clone size: -
CDR3 protein: CSASFGTQYF

J gene: TRBJ1-1
V gene: TRBV18
clone size: -
CDR3 protein: CASSPTGASTEAFF

J gene: TRBJ1-5
V gene: TRBV5-1
clone size: -
CDR3 protein: CASSADGGHQPQHF

J gene: TRBJ2-7
V gene: TRBV19
clone size: -
CDR3 protein: CASSPQGGYEQYF

J gene: TRBJ1-5
V gene: TRBV2
clone size: -
CDR3 protein: CASSSGTGGNQPQHF

J gene: TRBJ2-7
V gene: TRBV5-6
clone size: -
CDR3 protein: CASSLAVNRGGSGEQYF

J gene: TRBJ1-2
V gene: TRBV2
clone size: -
CDR3 protein: CASSGNRDTYGYTF

J gene: TRBJ1-4
V gene: TRBV12-5
clone size: -
CDR3 protein: CASGLDKLDRGVKTNEKLFF

J gene: TRBJ2-2
V gene: TRBV6-1
clone size: -
CDR3 protein: CASSDFRVVGELFF

J gene: TRBJ2-1
V gene: TRBV2
clone size: few
CDR3 protein: CASTPYNEQFF

J gene: TRBJ2-5
V gene: TRBV7-7
clone size: -
CDR3 protein: CASSLVGGLPRETQYF

J gene: TRBJ2-7
V gene: TRBV4-1
clone size: -
CDR3 protein: CASSRRQGADEQYF

J gene: TRBJ2-7
V gene: TRBV19
clone size: once
CDR3 protein: CASRTGSDYEQYF

J gene: TRBJ1-1
V gene: TRBV27
clone size: -
CDR3 protein: CASSFLQGGTEAFF

J gene: TRBJ2-3
V gene: TRBV19
clone size: -
CDR3 protein: CASSIRGTSTDTQYF

J gene: TRBJ1-1
V gene: TRBV4-1
clone size: once
CDR3 protein: CASSQDLYGTRWGEAFF

J gene: TRBJ1-6
V gene: TRBV4-1
clone size: -
CDR3 protein: CASSTSPGTGYSPLHF

J gene: TRBJ2-7
V gene: TRBV7-8
clone size: -
CDR3 protein: CASSPRTGSYEQYF

J gene: TRBJ1-4
V gene: TRBV4-1
clone size: -
CDR3 protein: CASSLEGRGLNEKLFF

J gene: TRBJ1-2
V gene: TRBV18
clone size: few
CDR3 protein: CASSPEFSVTNYGYTF

J gene: TRBJ1-2
V gene: TRBV6-1
clone size: -
CDR3 protein: CASSLMGGHDGYTF